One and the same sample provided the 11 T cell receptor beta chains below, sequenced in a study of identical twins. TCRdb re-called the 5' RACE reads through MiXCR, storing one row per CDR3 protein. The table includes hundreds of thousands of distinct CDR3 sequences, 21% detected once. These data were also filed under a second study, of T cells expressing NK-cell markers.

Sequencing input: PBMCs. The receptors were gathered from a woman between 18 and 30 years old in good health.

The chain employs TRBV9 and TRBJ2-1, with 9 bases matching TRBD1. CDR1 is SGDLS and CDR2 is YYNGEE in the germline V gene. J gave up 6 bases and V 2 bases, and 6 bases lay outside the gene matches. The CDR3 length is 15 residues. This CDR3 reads CASSVSGTGINEQFF. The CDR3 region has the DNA TGTGCCAGCAGCGTTTCCGGGACAGGGATCAATGAGCAGTTCTTC.

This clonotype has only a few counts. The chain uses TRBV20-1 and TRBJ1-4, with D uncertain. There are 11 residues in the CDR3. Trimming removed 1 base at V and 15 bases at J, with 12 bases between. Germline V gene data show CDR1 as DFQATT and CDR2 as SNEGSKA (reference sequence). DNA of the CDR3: TGCAGTGCTAGAGTGGAGGAATCGGTGTTTTTT. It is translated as CSARVEESVFF.

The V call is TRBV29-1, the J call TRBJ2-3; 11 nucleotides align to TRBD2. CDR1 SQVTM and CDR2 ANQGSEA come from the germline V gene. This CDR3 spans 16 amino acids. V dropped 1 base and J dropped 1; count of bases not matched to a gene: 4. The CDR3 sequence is CSVEGGTSGRTDTQYF. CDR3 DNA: TGCAGCGTTGAAGGAGGGACTAGCGGACGCACAGATACGCAGTATTTT.

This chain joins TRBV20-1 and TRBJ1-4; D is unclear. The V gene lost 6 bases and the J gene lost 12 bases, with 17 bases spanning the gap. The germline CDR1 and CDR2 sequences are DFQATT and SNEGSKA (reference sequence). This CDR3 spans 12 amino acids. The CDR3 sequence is CSALKSPFELFF. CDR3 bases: TGCAGTGCCCTTAAAAGTCCCTTCGAACTGTTTTTT.

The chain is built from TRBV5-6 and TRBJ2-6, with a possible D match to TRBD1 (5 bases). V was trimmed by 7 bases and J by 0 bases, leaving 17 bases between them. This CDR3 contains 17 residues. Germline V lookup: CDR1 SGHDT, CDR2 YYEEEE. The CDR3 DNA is TGTGCCAGCTCGATCCGGACAACTAACTCTGGGGCCAACGTCCTGACTTTC. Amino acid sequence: CASSIRTTNSGANVLTF.

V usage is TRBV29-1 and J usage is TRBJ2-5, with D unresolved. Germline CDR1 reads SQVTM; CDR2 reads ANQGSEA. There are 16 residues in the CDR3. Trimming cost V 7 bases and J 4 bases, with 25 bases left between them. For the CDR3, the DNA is TGCAGCGGAATCGGCGAGAGGTCGCCTTTCGGAGAGACCCAGTACTTC. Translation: CSGIGERSPFGETQYF.

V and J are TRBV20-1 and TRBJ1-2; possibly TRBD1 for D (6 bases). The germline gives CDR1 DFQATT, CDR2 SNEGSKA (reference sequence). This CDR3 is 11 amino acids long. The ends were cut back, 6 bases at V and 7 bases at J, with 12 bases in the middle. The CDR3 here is CSAPGVRGYTF. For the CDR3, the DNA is TGCAGTGCACCAGGGGTTCGTGGCTACACCTTC.

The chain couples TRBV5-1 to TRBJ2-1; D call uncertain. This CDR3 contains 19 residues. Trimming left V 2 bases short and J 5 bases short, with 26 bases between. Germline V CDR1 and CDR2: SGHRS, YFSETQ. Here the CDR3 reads CASSFGFRTSGLGNNEQFF. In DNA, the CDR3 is TGCGCCAGCAGCTTCGGCTTTCGGACCTCCGGGTTGGGGAACAATGAGCAGTTCTTC.

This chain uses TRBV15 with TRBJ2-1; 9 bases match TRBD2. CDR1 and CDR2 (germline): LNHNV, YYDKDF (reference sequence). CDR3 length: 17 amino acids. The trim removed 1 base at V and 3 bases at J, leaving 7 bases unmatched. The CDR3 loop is CATSRVVAGVGYNEQFF. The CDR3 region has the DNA TGTGCCACCAGCAGAGTTGTAGCGGGAGTAGGCTACAATGAGCAGTTCTTC.

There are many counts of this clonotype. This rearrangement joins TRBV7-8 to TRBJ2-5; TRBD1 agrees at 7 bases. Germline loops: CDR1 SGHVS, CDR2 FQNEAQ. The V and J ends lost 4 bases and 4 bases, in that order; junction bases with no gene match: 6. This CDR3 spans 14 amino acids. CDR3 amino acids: CASSSRDSGETQYF. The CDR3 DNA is TGTGCCAGCAGCTCCCGGGACAGTGGAGAGACCCAGTACTTC.

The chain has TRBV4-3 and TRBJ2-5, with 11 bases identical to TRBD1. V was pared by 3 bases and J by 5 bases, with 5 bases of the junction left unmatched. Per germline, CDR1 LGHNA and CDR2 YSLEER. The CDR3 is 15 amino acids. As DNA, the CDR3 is TGCGCCAGCAGCCACGGCCGGGACAGGGGGGAGACCCAGTACTTC. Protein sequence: CASSHGRDRGETQYF.